This entry describes one T cell receptor (beta chain). The target of this receptor is not known. No quality values exist for individual bases; no much larger clone is one base distant. Collaborating institutions collected whole blood in K2EDTA tubes following their own protocols. For TCRbeta analysis, collaborator samples were shipped as frozen whole blood, as isolated PBMCs, or as DNA extracted from either sample type. The immunoSEQ Assay, a bias-controlled multiplex PCR, was used to amplify TCRbeta CDR3 regions from genomic DNA. On the study's bioinformatics: Within the assay, amplification of reference gene primers was used to estimate how many nucleated cells each sample contained. To quantify the absolute abundance of each unique TCRbeta CDR3 rearrangement, sequence reads were collapsed and filtered. For each sample, productive Simpson clonality was calculated by taking the square root of Simpson's diversity index across productive rearrangements. Imported from immuneACCESS, the table was reduced by TCRdb to in-frame sequences with V and J called. These copies leave out some clones; in studies compared against another copy, an unresolved V gene accounts for under half, and the cause of the remainder is not known. D and trimming come from the DNA, and the V and J calls and clone size come from that table. In this sample the table shows just over 60,000 clones, 65% to 85% of which occur a single time. Around 20% of the sample is taken by the ten largest.

The data stem from a study of blood T cell repertoires in COVID-19 (dated by TCRdb to 2018 to 2021). Notes on the research overall: Collaborator samples came from the United States, Italy and Spain and covered acute and convalescent phases of COVID-19. The material from the prospective study consisted of cDNA or gDNA derived from T cells, B-cell-depleted T cells, or PBMCs. Subjects who had been exposed to COVID-19, were actively infected with it, or had recovered from it provided the deeply sampled blood TCRbeta repertoires that made up the dataset. The repertoires were made available in a free public database intended to serve as a resource for research on the immune response to SARS-CoV-2. The samples were drawn from the first 160 participants of the ongoing ImmuneRACE study and from 950 to 1,500 subjects provided by 6 global collaborators. Nearly every sample came with metadata listing a de-identified subject ID, COVID-19 status, age in years and sex. Where available, HLA class I and class II types were obtained from metadata supplied by the sample provider rather than from assay-based typing. Overall results and qualifications from the work: The quantity of clinical and demographic metadata differed by source and by participant and was supplied without curation.

The sequenced sample was peripheral blood. This clonotype originated in an elderly woman with active or convalescent COVID-19.

At the DNA level, the sequence is TGCGCCAGCAGCTTGGAGGGGACAGGGGTTTCACCCCTCCACTTT. It codes for CASSLEGTGVSPLHF. The rearrangement joined TRBV5-1 to TRBJ1-6; 10 bases in between match TRBD1. Trimmed from V: 0 bases; trimmed from J: 9 bases; junction bases lacking a gene match: 3. From its cysteine to its phenylalanine, the CDR3 spans 15 amino acids. Here the CDR3 DNA is all that survives: 45 bases in frame from base 1. CDR1 is given as SGHRS and CDR2 as YFSETQ, both from the germline V gene.